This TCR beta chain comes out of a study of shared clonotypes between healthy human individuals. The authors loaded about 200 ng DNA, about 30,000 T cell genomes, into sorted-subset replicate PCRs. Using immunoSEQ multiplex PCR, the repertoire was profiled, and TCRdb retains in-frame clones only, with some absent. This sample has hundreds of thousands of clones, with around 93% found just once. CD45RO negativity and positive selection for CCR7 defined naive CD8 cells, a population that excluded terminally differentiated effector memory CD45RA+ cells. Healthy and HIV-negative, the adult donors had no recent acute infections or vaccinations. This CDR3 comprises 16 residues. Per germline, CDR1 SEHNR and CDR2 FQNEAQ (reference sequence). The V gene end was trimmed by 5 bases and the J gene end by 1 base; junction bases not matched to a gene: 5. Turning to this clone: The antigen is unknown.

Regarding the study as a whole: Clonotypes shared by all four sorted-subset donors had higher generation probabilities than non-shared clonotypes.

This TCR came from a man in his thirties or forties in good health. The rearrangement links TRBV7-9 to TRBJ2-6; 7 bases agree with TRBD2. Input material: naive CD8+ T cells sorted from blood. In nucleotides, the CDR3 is TGTGCCAGCAGCCCACCCGGGGGGTCTGGGGCCAACGTCCTGACTTTC. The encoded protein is CASSPPGGSGANVLTF.